The TCR beta chain under discussion was sequenced for a study of cytomegalovirus exposure and HLA in healthy donors. Study information: The Caucasian-associated ancestry cluster held under 90% of 398 genotyped donors.

Details on this clone: Antigen: not known.

Study observations and caveats: The classifier reportedly diagnosed cytomegalovirus status with high specificity and sensitivity. Certain sequence variants were highly shared and formed a cluster, and this cluster was likely a sequencing artifact.

The PCR made use of 60 Vbeta and 13 Jbeta primers. The protocol was immunoSEQ multiplex PCR, while the TCRdb copy is restricted to in-frame clones and leaves out a portion. The sample has about 160,000 clones, over 60% seen once; the top ten hold over 2.5%. This CDR3 has 14 residues. The V end was cut by 4 bases, the J end by 2 bases, with 11 bases between. The germline V gene has CDR1 SNHLY and CDR2 FYNNEI. The gene calls are TRBV2 and TRBJ1-2; no reliable D call. The sequencing input was PBMCs. This receptor was identified in a woman younger than 45 in good health and CMV-seronegative. This CDR3 reads CASSARVSNYGYTF. The CDR3 region has the DNA TGTGCCAGCAGTGCGAGGGTCTCGAACTATGGCTACACCTTC.